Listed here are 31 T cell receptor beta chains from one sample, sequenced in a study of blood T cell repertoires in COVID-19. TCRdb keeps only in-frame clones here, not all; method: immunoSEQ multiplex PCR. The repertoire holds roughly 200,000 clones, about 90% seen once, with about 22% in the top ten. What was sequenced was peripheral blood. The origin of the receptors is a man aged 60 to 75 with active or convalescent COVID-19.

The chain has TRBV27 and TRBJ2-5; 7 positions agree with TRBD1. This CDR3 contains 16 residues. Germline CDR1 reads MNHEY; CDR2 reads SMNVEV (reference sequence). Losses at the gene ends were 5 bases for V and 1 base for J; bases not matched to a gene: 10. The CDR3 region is CASSPRQGLIQETQYF. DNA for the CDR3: TGTGCCAGCAGTCCGCGACAGGGCCTAATCCAAGAGACCCAGTACTTC.

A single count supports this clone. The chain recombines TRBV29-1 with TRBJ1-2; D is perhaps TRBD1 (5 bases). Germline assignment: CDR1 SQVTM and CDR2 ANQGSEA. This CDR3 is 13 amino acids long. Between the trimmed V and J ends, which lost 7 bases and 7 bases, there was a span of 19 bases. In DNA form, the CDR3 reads TGCAGCGCCACGGCAGGGTCGGTCGGTGGCTACACCTTC. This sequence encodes CSATAGSVGGYTF.

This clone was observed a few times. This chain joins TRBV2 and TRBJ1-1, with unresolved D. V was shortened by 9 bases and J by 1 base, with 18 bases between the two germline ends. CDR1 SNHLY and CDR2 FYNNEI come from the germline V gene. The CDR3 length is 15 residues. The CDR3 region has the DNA TGTGCCAGTTTTAGTAGGTACGGGTCGAACACTGAAGCTTTCTTT. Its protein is CASFSRYGSNTEAFF. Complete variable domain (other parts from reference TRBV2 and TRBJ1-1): EPEVTQTPSHQVTQMGQEVILRCVPISNHLYFYWYRQILGQKVEFLVSFYNNEISEKSEIFDDQFSVERPDGSNFTLKIRSTKLEDSAMYFCASFSRYGSNTEAFFGQGTRLTVV.

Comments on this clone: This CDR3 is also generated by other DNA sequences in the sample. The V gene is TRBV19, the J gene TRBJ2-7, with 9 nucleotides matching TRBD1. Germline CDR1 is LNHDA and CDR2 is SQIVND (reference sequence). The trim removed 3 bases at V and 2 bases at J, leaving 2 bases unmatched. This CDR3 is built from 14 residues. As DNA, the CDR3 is TGTGCCAGTAGTATGGGACAGGGTGCCTACGAGCAGTACTTC. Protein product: CASSMGQGAYEQYF.

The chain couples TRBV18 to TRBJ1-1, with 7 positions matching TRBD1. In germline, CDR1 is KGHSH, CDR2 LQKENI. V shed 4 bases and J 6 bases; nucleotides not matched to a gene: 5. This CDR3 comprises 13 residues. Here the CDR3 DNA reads TGTGCCAGCTCACTAACAGGGGAGGCTGAAGCTTTCTTT. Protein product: CASSLTGEAEAFF.

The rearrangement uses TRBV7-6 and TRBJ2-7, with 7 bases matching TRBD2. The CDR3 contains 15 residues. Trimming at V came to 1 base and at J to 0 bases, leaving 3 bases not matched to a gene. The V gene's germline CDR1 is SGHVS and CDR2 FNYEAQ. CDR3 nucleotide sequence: TGTGCCAGCAGCTTAGGAGCGGGGAGCTCCTACGAGCAGTACTTC. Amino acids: CASSLGAGSSYEQYF.

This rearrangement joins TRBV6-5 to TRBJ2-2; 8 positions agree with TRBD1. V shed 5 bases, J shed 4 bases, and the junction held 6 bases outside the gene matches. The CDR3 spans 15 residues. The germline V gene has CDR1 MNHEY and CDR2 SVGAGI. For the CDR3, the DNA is TGTGCCAGCAGTAGCGTCCAGGGGGCCACCGGGGAGCTGTTTTTT. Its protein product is CASSSVQGATGELFF.

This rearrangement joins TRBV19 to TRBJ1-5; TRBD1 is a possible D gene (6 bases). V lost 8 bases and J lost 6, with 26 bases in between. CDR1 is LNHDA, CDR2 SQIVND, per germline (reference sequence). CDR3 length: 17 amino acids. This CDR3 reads CASDTGTPAVSGQPQHF. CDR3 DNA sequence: TGTGCCAGTGACACCGGGACACCGGCGGTTTCGGGTCAGCCCCAGCATTTT.

The CDR3 nucleotides are TGTGCCAGCACAACTACACAGGGGAATAATCAGCCCCAGCATTTT. Translation: CASTTTQGNNQPQHF. The gene calls are TRBV6-5 and TRBJ1-5; 7 bases agree with TRBD1. The length of the CDR3 is 15 residues. CDR1 is MNHEY and CDR2 is SVGAGI in the germline V gene. Trimming cost V 7 bases and J 4 bases; bases outside gene matches: 10.

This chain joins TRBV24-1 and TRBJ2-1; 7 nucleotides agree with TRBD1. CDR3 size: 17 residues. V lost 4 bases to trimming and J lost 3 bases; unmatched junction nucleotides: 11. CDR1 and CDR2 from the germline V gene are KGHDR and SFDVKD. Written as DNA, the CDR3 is TGTGCCACCAGTGAATTCCGGGACAGAGGACACTACAATGAGCAGTTCTTC. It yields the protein CATSEFRDRGHYNEQFF.

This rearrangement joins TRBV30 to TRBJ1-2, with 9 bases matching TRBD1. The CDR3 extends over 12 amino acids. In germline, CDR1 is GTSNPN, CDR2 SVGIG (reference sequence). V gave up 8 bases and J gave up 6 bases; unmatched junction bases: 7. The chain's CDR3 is CARNRGQNGYTF. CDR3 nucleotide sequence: TGTGCCCGCAACAGGGGGCAGAATGGCTACACCTTC. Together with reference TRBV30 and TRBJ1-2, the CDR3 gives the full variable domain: SQTIHQWPATLVQPVGSPLSLECTVEGTSNPNLYWYRQAAGRGLQLLFYSVGIGQISSEVPQNLSASRPQDRQFILSSKKLLLSDSGFYLCARNRGQNGYTFGSGTRLTVV.

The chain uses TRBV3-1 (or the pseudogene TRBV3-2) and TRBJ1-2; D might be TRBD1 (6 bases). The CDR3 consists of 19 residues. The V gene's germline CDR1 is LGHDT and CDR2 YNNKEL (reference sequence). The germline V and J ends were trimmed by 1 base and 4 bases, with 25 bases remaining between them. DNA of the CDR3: TGTGCCAGCAGCCAAGGGGGGCTATTGGGACGGATCCCCATCTATGGCTACACCTTC. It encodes CASSQGGLLGRIPIYGYTF.

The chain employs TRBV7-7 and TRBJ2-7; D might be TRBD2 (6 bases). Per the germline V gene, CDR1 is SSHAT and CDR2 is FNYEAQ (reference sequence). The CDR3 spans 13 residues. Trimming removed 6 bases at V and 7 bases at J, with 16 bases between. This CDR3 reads CASSWGPGREQYF. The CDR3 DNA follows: TGTGCCAGCAGTTGGGGACCCGGGAGAGAGCAGTACTTC.

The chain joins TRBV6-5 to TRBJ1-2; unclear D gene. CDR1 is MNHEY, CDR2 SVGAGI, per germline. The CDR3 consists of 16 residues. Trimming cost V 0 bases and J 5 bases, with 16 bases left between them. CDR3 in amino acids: CASSYSDRVTGYGYTF. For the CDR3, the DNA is TGTGCCAGCAGTTACTCCGACCGGGTCACTGGGTATGGCTACACCTTC.

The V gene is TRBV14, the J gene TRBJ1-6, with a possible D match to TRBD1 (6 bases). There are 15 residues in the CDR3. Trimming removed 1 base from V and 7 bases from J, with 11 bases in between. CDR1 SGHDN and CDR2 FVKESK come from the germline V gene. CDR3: CASSQARGGNSPLHF. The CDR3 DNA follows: TGTGCCAGCAGCCAAGCCAGGGGTGGGAATTCACCCCTCCACTTT. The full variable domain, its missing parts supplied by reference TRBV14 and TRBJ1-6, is EAGVTQFPSHSVIEKGQTVTLRCDPISGHDNLYWYRRVMGKEIKFLLHFVKESKQDESGMPNNRFLAERTGGTYSTLKVQPAELEDSGVYFCASSQARGGNSPLHFGNGTRLTVT.

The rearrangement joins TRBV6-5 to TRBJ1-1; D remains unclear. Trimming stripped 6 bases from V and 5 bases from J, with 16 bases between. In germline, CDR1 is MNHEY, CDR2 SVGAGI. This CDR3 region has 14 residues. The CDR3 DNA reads TGTGCCAGCAGCCCCTCCGGAGTCTTGACTGAAGCTTTCTTT. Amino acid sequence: CASSPSGVLTEAFF.

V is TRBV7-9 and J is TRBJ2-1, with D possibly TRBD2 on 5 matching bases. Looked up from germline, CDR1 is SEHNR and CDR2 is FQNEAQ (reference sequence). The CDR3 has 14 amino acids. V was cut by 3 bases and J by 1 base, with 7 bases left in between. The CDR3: CASSLDLSYNEQFF. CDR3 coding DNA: TGTGCCAGCAGCTTGGACTTATCCTACAATGAGCAGTTCTTC.

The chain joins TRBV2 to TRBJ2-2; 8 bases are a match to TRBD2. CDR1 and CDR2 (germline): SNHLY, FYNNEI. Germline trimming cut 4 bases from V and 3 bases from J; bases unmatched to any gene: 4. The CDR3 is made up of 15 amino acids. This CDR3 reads CASSVSGGYTGELFF. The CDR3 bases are TGTGCCAGCAGTGTCAGCGGGGGTTACACCGGGGAGCTGTTTTTT.

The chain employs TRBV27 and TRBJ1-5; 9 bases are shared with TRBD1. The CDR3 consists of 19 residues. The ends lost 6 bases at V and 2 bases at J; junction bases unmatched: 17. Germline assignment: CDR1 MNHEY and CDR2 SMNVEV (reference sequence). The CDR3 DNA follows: TGTGCCAGCAGCCCATACCCGGGACAGGGAGTTTCGGGCAATCAGCCCCAGCATTTT. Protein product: CASSPYPGQGVSGNQPQHF.

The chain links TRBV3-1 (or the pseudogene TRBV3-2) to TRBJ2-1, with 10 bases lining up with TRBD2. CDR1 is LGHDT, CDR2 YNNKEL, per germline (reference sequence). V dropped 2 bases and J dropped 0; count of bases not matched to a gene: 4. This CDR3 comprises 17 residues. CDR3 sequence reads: CASSQSGGAASYNEQFF. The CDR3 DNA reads TGTGCCAGCAGCCAAAGCGGGGGGGCGGCCTCCTACAATGAGCAGTTCTTC.

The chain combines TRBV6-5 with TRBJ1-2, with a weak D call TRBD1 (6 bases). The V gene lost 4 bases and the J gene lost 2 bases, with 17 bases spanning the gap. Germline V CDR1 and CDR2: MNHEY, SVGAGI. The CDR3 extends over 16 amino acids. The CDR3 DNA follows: TGTGCCAGCAGTTCCCGAGACAGGTTAGGGAACTATGGCTACACCTTC. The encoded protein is CASSSRDRLGNYGYTF.

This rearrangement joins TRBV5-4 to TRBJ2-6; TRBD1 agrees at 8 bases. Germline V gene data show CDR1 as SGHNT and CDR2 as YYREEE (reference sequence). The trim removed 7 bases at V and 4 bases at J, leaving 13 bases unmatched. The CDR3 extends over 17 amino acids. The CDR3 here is CASQRGQDRAGANVLTF. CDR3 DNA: TGTGCCAGCCAAAGAGGGCAGGACAGGGCCGGGGCCAACGTCCTGACTTTC. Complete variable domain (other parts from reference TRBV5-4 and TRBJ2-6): ETGVTQSPTHLIKTRGQQVTLRCSSQSGHNTVSWYQQALGQGPQFIFQYYREEENGRGNFPPRFSGLQFPNYSSELNVNALELDDSALYLCASQRGQDRAGANVLTFGAGSRLTVL.

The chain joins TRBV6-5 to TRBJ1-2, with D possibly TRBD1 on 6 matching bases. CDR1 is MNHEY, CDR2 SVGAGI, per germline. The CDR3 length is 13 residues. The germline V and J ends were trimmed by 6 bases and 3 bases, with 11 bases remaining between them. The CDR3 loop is CASSWGPDYGYTF. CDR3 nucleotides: TGTGCCAGCAGCTGGGGGCCTGACTATGGCTACACCTTC.

Written as DNA, the CDR3 is TGTGCCATCAGTCCCAATGGGGGGATTGGGGCAGGTGGCTACACCTTC. It yields the protein CAISPNGGIGAGGYTF. V is TRBV10-3 and J is TRBJ1-2, with D maybe TRBD1 (5 bases). This CDR3 spans 16 amino acids. V was shortened by 5 bases and J by 7 bases, with 23 bases between the two germline ends. Germline V gene lookup returns CDR1 ENHRY and CDR2 SYGVKD.

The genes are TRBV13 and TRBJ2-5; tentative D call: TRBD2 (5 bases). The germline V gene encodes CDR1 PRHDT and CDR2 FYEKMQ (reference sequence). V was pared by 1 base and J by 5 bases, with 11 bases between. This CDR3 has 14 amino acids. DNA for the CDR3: TGTGCCAGCAGCTTAGAGGGAGACGGGGAGACCCAGTACTTC. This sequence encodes CASSLEGDGETQYF.

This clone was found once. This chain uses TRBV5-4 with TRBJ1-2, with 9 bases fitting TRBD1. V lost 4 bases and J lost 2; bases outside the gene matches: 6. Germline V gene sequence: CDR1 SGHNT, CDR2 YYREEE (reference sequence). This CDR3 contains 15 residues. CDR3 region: CASSPGQGRNYGYTF. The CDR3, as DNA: TGTGCCAGCAGCCCTGGACAGGGGAGAAACTATGGCTACACCTTC.

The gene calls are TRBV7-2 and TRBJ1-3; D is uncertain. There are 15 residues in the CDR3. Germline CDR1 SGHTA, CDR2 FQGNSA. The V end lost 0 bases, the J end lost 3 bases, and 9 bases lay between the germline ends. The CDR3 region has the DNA TGTGCCAGCAGCTTAGCGGTCGGAGGTGGAAACACCATATATTTT. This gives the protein CASSLAVGGGNTIYF.

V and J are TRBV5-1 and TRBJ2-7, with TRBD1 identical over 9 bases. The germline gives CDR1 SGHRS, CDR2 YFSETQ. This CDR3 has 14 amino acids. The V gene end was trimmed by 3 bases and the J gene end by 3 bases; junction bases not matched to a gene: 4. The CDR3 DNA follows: TGCGCCAGCAGCTCACAGGGGGCGAGCTACGAGCAGTACTTC. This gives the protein CASSSQGASYEQYF.

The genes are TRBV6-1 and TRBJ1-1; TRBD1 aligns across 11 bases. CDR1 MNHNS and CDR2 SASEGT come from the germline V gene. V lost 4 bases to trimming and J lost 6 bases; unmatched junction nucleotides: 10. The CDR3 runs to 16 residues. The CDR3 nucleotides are TGTGCCAGCAGTGGGACAGGGGGCGCTAGAGTCGCTGAAGCTTTCTTT. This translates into CASSGTGGARVAEAFF.

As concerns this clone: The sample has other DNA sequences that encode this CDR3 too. CDR3 region: CASSPSGGYNEQFF. The CDR3 coding sequence is TGTGCCAGCAGCCCTTCGGGGGGCTACAATGAGCAGTTCTTC. The chain couples TRBV3-1 (or the pseudogene TRBV3-2) to TRBJ2-1, with 7 bases that match TRBD2. With V trimmed by 4 bases and J by 3 bases, 3 bases remained unmatched. This CDR3 has 14 amino acids. CDR1 LGHDT and CDR2 YNNKEL come from the germline V gene (reference sequence).

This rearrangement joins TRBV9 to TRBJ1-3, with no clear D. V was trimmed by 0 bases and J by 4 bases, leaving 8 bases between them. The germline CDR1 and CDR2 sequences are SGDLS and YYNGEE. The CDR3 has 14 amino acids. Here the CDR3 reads CASSVDREGNTIYF. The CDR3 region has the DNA TGTGCCAGCAGCGTAGATCGGGAGGGAAACACCATATATTTT.